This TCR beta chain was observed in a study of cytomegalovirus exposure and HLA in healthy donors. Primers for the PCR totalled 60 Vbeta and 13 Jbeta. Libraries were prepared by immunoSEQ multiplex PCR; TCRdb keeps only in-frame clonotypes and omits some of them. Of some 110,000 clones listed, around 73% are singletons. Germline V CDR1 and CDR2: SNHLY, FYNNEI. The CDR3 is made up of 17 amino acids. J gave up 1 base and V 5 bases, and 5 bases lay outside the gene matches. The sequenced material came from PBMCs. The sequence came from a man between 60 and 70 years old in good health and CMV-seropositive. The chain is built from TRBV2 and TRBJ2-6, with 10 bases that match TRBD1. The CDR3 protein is CASSLGTGASGANVLTF. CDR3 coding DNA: TGTGCCAGCAGTCTTGGGACAGGGGCTTCTGGGGCCAACGTCCTGACTTTC.